Each of the 10 T cell receptor beta chains below was sequenced from the same sample in a study of early T cells in non-severe SARS-CoV-2 infection. TCRdb analysed the 5' RACE reads with MiXCR anew, one entry per CDR3 protein. This table holds approximately 67,000 distinct CDR3 sequences, 11% found once. Sequenced material: whole blood. These receptors were taken from an adult who was a healthcare worker with PCR-confirmed SARS-CoV-2 infection or an uninfected control (not recorded which).

This chain uses TRBV11-2 with TRBJ2-1, with D possibly being TRBD1 or TRBD2 (6 bases each). The germline CDR1 and CDR2 sequences are SGHAT and FQNNGV. The V and J ends lost 8 bases and 2 bases respectively, with 22 bases between them. The CDR3 runs to 17 residues. The CDR3 nucleotides read TGTGCCAGCGCACCTGGAGGGGGGAGGAGAACCTACAATGAGCAGTTCTTC. Amino acid sequence: CASAPGGGRRTYNEQFF. The whole variable domain, filled in from reference TRBV11-2 and TRBJ2-1, reads EAGVAQSPRYKIIEKRQSVAFWCNPISGHATLYWYQQILGQGPKLLIQFQNNGVVDDSQLPKDRFSAERLKGVDSTLKIQPAKLEDSAVYLCASAPGGGRRTYNEQFFGPGTRLTVL.

Many counts were recorded for this clonotype. This chain links TRBV11-2 with TRBJ2-5; D gene uncertain. V was trimmed by 5 bases and J by 3 bases, leaving 4 bases between them. CDR1 and CDR2 from the germline V gene are SGHAT and FQNNGV. The CDR3 runs to 11 residues. The CDR3 loop reads CASSREETQYF. CDR3 nucleotide sequence: TGTGCCAGCAGCCGGGAAGAGACCCAGTACTTC.

This clonotype was observed a handful of times. The chain is built from TRBV6-6 and TRBJ2-1; no firm D call. V lost 2 bases and J 3 bases, leaving 11 bases between the germline ends. Germline lookup yields CDR1 MNHNY and CDR2 SVGAGI (reference sequence). The CDR3 loop spans 15 amino acids. The CDR3, as DNA: TGTGCCAGCAGTTACGGGCAACTGAGCTACAATGAGCAGTTCTTC. Amino acids: CASSYGQLSYNEQFF.

This clonotype was observed at least ten times. This chain uses TRBV12-5 with TRBJ2-7; 9 bases match TRBD1. Germline trimming cut 7 bases from V and 1 base from J; bases unmatched to any gene: 8. Germline V gene data show CDR1 as LGHNT and CDR2 as FRNRAP. This CDR3 spans 15 amino acids. The CDR3 region is CASVPGQGKSYEQYF. CDR3 DNA: TGTGCTAGTGTCCCGGGACAGGGAAAATCCTACGAGCAGTACTTC.

This clonotype was seen a handful of times. This chain connects TRBV5-6 to TRBJ1-1, with D hard to call. From germline, CDR1 is SGHDT and CDR2 YYEEEE. The V end was cut by 3 bases, the J end by 3 bases, with 15 bases between. The length of the CDR3 is 15 residues. CDR3 DNA: TGTGCCAGCAGCTCTCCCGAGGAGGCTGACACTGAAGCTTTCTTT. This gives the protein CASSSPEEADTEAFF.

There are many counts of this clonotype. The chain uses TRBV12-3 or TRBV12-4 and TRBJ1-1, with TRBD1 matching over 8 bases. The J segment lost 2 bases and the V segment lost 5 bases, leaving 13 bases of the junction unmatched. The CDR3 totals 17 residues. CDR3 bases: TGTGCCAGCAGTCCCGACAGGGGTCCGCCGACAAACACTGAAGCTTTCTTT. This codes for CASSPDRGPPTNTEAFF.

The V and J genes are TRBV12-3 or TRBV12-4 and TRBJ2-7; maybe TRBD1 (6 bases). V lost 1 base, J lost 2 bases, and 9 bases lay in between. The CDR3 sequence is 14 residues long. The CDR3, as DNA: TGTGCCAGCAGTTTAGGCAGGGGTCCCTACGAGCAGTACTTC. Amino acids: CASSLGRGPYEQYF.

Many counts were recorded for this clonotype. V usage is TRBV18 and J usage is TRBJ2-6; 11 positions match TRBD2. From germline, CDR1 is KGHSH and CDR2 LQKENI. V shed 4 bases and J 0 bases; nucleotides not matched to a gene: 20. This CDR3 contains 23 residues. The CDR3 here is CASSLPTGTSGPSPTSGANVLTF. CDR3 nucleotide sequence: TGTGCCAGCTCACTACCGACCGGGACTAGCGGTCCCAGCCCTACCTCTGGGGCCAACGTCCTGACTTTC.

In its sample, this clonotype was seen many times. The V and J genes are TRBV4-1 and TRBJ2-2; no definite D call. Trimming removed 4 bases at V and 6 bases at J, with 12 bases between. CDR1 is MGHRA and CDR2 is YSYEKL in the germline V gene. The CDR3 totals 14 residues. The CDR3 is CASSPADIAGELFF. CDR3 bases: TGCGCCAGCAGCCCAGCAGATATCGCCGGGGAGCTGTTTTTT.

This clonotype appeared many times. The chain links TRBV11-3 to TRBJ2-3; TRBD2 might be the D (5 bases). From germline, CDR1 is SGHNT and CDR2 YENEEA. The CDR3 spans 14 residues. V shed 2 bases and J shed 2 bases, with 8 bases lying between them. The CDR3, as DNA: TGTGCCAGCAGCTTAAAGGGAGTCACAGATACGCAGTATTTT. Its protein is CASSLKGVTDTQYF. The full variable domain, in which reference TRBV11-3 and TRBJ2-3 provide the parts outside the CDR3, is EAGVVQSPRYKIIEKKQPVAFWCNPISGHNTLYWYLQNLGQGPELLIRYENEEAVDDSQLPKDRFSAERLKGVDSTLKIQPAELGDSAVYLCASSLKGVTDTQYFGPGTRLTVL.